Here is one T cell receptor (beta chain) with its context. Profiled with immunoSEQ multiplex PCR; TCRdb holds only in-frame clones, not every one. The data contain around 360,000 clones, about 88% of them singletons. Participants spanned ages about 18 to 100 years and resided in some 22 US areas. This sample is drawn from a study of blood T cell repertoires in COVID-19. The sample was PBMCs or T cells enriched from blood (not recorded which). This clonotype was sampled from a woman in her twenties or thirties who had recovered from COVID-19.

The CDR3 nucleotides are TGTGCCAGCGGCGACAGGGGCTACGAGCAGTACTTC. Translating it yields CASGDRGYEQYF. The chain links TRBV3-1 (or the pseudogene TRBV3-2) to TRBJ2-7, with TRBD1 matching 8 bases. J lost 3 bases, V lost 8 bases, and 3 bases had no gene match. CDR3 length: 12 residues. Germline CDR1 reads LGHDT; CDR2 reads YNNKEL (reference sequence).